These T cell receptor beta chains were read from a single sample in a study of cytomegalovirus exposure and HLA in healthy donors. Assay: immunoSEQ multiplex PCR; the TCRdb copy retains only in-frame clones and omits some. Of fewer than 180,000 clones listed, roughly 80% were seen once; the top ten hold around 3.2%. Sequencing used PBMCs. The origin of the receptors is a human donor in good health. CDR3s leave out the opening cysteine and the closing phenylalanine or tryptophan. Each record gives: V gene, clone size, D gene, CDR3 protein. A D gene is named only where the DNA matches it firmly. Not every row has a clone size; where given, it reads once, few, many or a size class.

TRBV18 | - | - | ASSPNKDNEAF
TRBV4-1 | once | TRBD1 | ASSQTIQGAQYTEAF
TRBV7-9 | - | - | ASGTRLILSGNTIY
TRBV19 | - | TRBD2 | ASSKHSGGTSYEQY
TRBV5-6 | few | TRBD2 | ASTRPGTSGSLRTDTQY
TRBV11-2 | - | TRBD2 | ASSLVGGGTGELF
TRBV5-1 | - | - | ASVPGHITDTQY
TRBV5-5 | few | TRBD1 | ASSLVTGEGEKLF
TRBV29-1 | - | TRBD1 | SGFLDRDTGELF
TRBV6-5 | - | TRBD1 | ASSMLTGAEAF
TRBV29-1 | - | TRBD1 | SVRTGGGYEQY
TRBV6-1 | - | - | ASSEGQWSNQPQH
TRBV7-9 | - | - | ASSLQETQY
TRBV7-2 | - | TRBD2 | ASSFRWTSGRAETQY
TRBV9 | - | TRBD2 | ASSGTSGSPYNEQF
TRBV5-5 | - | TRBD2 | ASSPGGSSGTFQTQY
TRBV30 | - | - | AWSVRETQY
TRBV6-1 | - | TRBD1 | ASRRQGPIK
TRBV30 | - | - | AWFPPTDYGYT
TRBV7-6 | - | - | ASSLHRGQSTDTQY
TRBV7-9 | - | TRBD1 | ASSGDRDEQY
TRBV6-1 | - | - | ASQNNPDNSPLH
TRBV5-1 | - | - | ASSTGIGVYNTEAF
TRBV19 | - | TRBD2 | ASSIGTSGTVRPYEQY
TRBV19 | once | - | ASSISTGETQY
TRBV29-1 | - | - | SVQSRGNYNEQF
TRBV30 | few | - | ACDTYNEQF
TRBV5-1 | - | - | ASSLGGGPQETQY
TRBV5-4 | - | TRBD1 | ASSSFRTGSRADTQY
TRBV27 | few | - | ASSSRDSSYEQY
TRBV18 | - | TRBD1 | ASSPLGTGDTEAF
TRBV10-1 | - | - | ASSDTGHLNTEAF
TRBV7-9 | - | TRBD2 | ASSPGLEVDTQY
TRBV6-1 | - | - | ASSRIQGNSPLH
TRBV5-4 | - | TRBD2 | ASSLGGGNQIEQY
TRBV7-2 | - | - | ASSLTGNEQY
TRBV28 | few | TRBD1 | ASSYSTGGRTEAF
TRBV5-4 | - | TRBD2 | ASTQGLAGGAHEQY